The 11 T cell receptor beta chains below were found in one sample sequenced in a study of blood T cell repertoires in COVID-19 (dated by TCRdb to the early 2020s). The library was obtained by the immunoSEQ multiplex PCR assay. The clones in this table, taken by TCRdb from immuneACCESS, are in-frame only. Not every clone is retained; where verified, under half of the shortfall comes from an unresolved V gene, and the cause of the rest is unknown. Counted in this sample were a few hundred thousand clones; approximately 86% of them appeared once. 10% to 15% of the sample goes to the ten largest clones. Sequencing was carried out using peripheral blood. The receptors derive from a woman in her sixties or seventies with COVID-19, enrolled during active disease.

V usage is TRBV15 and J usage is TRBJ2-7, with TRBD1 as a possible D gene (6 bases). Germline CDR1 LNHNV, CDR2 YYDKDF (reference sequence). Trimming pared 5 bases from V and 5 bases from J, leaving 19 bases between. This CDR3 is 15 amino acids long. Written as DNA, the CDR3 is TGTGCCACCAGCGGAGTACAGGGAATTGGGGACGAGCAGTACTTC. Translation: CATSGVQGIGDEQYF.

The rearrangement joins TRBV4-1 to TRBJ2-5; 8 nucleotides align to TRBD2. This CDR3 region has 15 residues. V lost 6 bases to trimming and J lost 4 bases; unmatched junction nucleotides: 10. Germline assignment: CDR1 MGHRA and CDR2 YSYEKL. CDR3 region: CASSPNFSGTETQYF. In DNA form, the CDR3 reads TGCGCCAGCAGTCCTAATTTTAGCGGGACAGAGACCCAGTACTTC.

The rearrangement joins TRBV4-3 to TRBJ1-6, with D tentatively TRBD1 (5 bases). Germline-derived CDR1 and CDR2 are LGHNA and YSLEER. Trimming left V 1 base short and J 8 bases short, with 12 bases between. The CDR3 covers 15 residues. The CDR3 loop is CASSQGLRRDSPLHF. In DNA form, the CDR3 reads TGCGCCAGCAGCCAAGGGCTTCGCAGGGATTCACCCCTCCACTTT.

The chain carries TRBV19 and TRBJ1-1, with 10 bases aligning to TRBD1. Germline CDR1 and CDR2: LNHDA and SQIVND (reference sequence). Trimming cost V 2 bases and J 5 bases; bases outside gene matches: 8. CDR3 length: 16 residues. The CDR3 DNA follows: TGTGCCAGTAGTATAACCCCGGGACAGGGGTTGACTGAAGCTTTCTTT. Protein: CASSITPGQGLTEAFF.

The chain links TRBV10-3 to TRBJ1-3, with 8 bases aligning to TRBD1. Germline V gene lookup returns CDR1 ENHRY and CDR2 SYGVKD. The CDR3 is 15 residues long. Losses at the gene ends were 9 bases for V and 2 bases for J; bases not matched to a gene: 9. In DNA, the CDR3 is TGTGCCATTCGAGCAGGGGGCCCAGCTGGAAACACCATATATTTT. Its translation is CAIRAGGPAGNTIYF.

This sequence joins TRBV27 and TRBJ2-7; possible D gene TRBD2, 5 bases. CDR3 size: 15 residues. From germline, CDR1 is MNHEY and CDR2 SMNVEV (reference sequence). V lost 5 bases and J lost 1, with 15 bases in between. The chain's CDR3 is CASSLDLTRSYEQYF. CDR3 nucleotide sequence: TGTGCCAGCAGTCTGGACTTAACTAGGTCCTACGAGCAGTACTTC.

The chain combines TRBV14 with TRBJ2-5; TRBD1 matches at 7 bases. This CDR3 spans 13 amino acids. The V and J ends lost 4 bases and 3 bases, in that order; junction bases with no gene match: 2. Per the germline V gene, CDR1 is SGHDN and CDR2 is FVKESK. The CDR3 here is CASSPTGEETQYF. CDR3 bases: TGTGCCAGCAGCCCCACAGGGGAAGAGACCCAGTACTTC.

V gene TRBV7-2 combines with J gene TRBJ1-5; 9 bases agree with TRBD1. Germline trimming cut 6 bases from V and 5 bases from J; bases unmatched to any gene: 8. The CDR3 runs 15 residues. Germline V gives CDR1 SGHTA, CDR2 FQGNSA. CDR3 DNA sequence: TGTGCCAGCAGTCCCGGGACAGGGAGGGATCAGCCCCAGCATTTT. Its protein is CASSPGTGRDQPQHF.

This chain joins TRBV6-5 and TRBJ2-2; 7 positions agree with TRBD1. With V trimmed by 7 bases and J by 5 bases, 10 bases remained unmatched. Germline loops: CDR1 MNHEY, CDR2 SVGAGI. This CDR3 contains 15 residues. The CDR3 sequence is CASKGSTGKTGELFF. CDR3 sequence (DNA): TGTGCCAGCAAGGGTTCGACAGGGAAAACCGGGGAGCTGTTTTTT.

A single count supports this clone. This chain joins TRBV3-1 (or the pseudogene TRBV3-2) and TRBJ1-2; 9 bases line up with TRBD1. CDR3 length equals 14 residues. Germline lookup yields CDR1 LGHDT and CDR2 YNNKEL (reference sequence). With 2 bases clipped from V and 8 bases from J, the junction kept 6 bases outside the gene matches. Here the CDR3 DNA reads TGTGCCAGCAGCCAAACAGGGGGCTTGGGGGGCTACACCTTC. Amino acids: CASSQTGGLGGYTF.

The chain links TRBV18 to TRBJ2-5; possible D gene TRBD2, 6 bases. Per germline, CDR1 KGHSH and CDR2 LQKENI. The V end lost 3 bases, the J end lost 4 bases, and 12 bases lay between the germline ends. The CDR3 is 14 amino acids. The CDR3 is CASSPLAGRETQYF. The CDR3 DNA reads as TGTGCCAGCTCACCGTTGGCGGGAAGAGAGACCCAGTACTTC.